The present T cell receptor beta chain was sequenced within a study of cytomegalovirus exposure and HLA in healthy donors. Germline-derived CDR1 and CDR2 are LNHNV and YYDKDF (reference sequence). V was cut by 3 bases and J by 0 bases, with 3 bases left in between. The CDR3 loop spans 14 amino acids. It was with 60 Vbeta and 13 Jbeta primers that the PCR ran. Profiled with immunoSEQ multiplex PCR; TCRdb holds only in-frame clones, not every one. The sample yields about 150,000 clones, about four fifths seen once. Sequencing used PBMCs. The chain couples TRBV15 to TRBJ1-6, with D unclear. The clonotype originates from a woman aged 40 to 50 in good health and CMV-seronegative. CDR3 sequence (DNA): TGTGCCACCAGCAGGAGCTCCTATAATTCACCCCTCCACTTT. Translation: CATSRSSYNSPLHF. The full variable domain, in which reference TRBV15 and TRBJ1-6 provide the parts outside the CDR3, is DAMVIQNPRYQVTQFGKPVTLSCSQTLNHNVMYWYQQKSSQAPKLLFHYYDKDFNNEADTPDNFQSRRPNTSFCFLDIRSPGLGDTAMYLCATSRSSYNSPLHFGNGTRLTVT.